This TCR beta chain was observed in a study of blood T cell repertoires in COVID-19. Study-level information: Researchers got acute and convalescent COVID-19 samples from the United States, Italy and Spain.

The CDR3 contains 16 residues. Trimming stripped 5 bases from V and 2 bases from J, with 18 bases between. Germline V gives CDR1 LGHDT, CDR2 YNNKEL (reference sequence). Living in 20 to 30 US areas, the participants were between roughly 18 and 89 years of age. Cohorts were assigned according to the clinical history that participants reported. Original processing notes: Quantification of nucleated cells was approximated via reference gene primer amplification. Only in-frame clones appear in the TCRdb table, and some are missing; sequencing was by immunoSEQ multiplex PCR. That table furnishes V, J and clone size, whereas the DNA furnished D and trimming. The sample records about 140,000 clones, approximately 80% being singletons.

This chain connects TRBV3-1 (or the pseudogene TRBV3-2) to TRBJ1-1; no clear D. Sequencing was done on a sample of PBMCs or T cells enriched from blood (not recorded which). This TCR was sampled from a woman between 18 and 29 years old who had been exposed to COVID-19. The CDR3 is CASSSRPSSDNTEAFF. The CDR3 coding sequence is TGTGCCAGCAGCTCCCGACCGTCCAGCGATAACACTGAAGCTTTCTTT.